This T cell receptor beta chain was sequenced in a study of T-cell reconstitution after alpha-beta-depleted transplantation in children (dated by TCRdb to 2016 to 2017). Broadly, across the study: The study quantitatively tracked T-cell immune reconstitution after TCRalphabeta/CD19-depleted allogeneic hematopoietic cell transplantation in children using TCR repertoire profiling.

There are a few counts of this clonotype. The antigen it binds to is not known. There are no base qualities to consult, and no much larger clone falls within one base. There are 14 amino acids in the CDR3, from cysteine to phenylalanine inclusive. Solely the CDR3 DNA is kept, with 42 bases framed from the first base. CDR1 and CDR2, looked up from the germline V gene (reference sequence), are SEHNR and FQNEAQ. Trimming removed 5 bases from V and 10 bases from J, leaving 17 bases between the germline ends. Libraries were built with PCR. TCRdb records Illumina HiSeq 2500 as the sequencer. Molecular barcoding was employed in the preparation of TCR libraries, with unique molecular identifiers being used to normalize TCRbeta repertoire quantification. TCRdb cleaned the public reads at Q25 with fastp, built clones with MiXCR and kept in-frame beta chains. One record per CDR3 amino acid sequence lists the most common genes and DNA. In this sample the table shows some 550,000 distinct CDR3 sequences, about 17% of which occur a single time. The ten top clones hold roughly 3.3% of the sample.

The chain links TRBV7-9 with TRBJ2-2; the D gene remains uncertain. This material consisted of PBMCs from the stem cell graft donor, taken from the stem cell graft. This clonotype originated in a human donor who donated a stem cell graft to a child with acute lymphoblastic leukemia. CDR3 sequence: CASSPSWAPEELFF. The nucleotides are TGTGCCAGCAGCCCCTCCTGGGCTCCGGAGGAGCTGTTTTTT.